This TCR beta chain emerged from a study of identifying expanded T cells in peripheral blood. As to this clone: Its antigen is currently unknown.

Using immunoSEQ multiplex PCR, the repertoire was profiled, and TCRdb retains in-frame clones only, with some absent. The table includes 95,000 to 150,000 clones, 75% to 90% detected once. No infections or other immune events were documented during collection. Overall study results and limits: Over about two and four weeks, about 15 and 18 clones changed, versus around 1.1 between replicates.

Sequenced sample: blood. The TCR originated in a person aged 18 to 75 in good health.

The CDR3 coding sequence is TGCGCCAGCAGCCAAGATGTCGGCGTTTCGGGTAAGAAGTACTTC. Translation: CASSQDVGVSGKKYF. The chain employs TRBV4-3 and TRBJ2-7, with no clear D. Looked up from germline, CDR1 is LGHNA and CDR2 is YSLEER. The CDR3 is 15 amino acids. V lost 0 bases, J lost 11 bases, and 20 bases lay in between.